Below are 5 T cell receptor beta chains sequenced from a single sample in a study of OX40 agonist ivuxolimab in advanced cancers. Clones were read by immunoSEQ multiplex PCR, and TCRdb kept only the in-frame ones, dropping some. The table shows tens of thousands of clones, with around 90% occurring only once. Sequenced material: CD4+ or CD8+ T cells sorted from blood, taken in a trial of the OX40 agonist ivuxolimab. The receptors come from an adult with an advanced solid tumor such as melanoma, head and neck, liver or kidney cancer.

The chain couples TRBV28 to TRBJ2-1, with D unclear. V lost 3 bases and J 0 bases, leaving 9 bases between the germline ends. Germline V gives CDR1 MDHEN, CDR2 SYDVKM. The CDR3 totals 15 residues. The CDR3 DNA sequence: TGTGCCAGCAGTTTTAGGAGACGCTCCTACAATGAGCAGTTCTTC. As protein: CASSFRRRSYNEQFF.

This clone came up once. This chain uses TRBV6-4 with TRBJ1-6, with TRBD1 as a possible D gene (5 bases). Per the germline V gene, CDR1 is MRHNA and CDR2 is SNTAGT. The CDR3 spans 15 residues. V lost 2 bases, J lost 6 bases, and 11 bases lay in between. CDR3 sequence (DNA): TGTGCCAGCAGTGACGGAGGGACGGGTAATTCACCCCTCCACTTT. Protein sequence: CASSDGGTGNSPLHF.

The chain recombines TRBV11-2 with TRBJ2-3, with TRBD2 identical over 8 bases. V gave up 4 bases and J gave up 3 bases; unmatched junction bases: 15. This CDR3 has 18 residues. Per germline, CDR1 SGHAT and CDR2 FQNNGV. CDR3 DNA: TGTGCCAGCAGCTCCCAGCGGGAGCCCCGAGGAGGGACAGATACGCAGTATTTT. This gives the protein CASSSQREPRGGTDTQYF.

J is TRBJ2-1 and V is TRBV4-3; TRBD2 matches 7 bases. The germline gives CDR1 LGHNA, CDR2 YSLEER. The CDR3 totals 15 residues. The junction had 2 bases not matched to a gene; V was cut back by 1 base and J by 2 bases. The CDR3 DNA is TGCGCCAGCAGCCAAGCGGGAGGAACCTACAATGAGCAGTTCTTC. Residues: CASSQAGGTYNEQFF.

V and J are TRBV6-6 and TRBJ2-5; D is tentatively TRBD1 or TRBD2 (6 bases each). This CDR3 spans 15 amino acids. Germline assignment: CDR1 MNHNY and CDR2 SVGAGI (reference sequence). V lost 7 bases to trimming and J lost 1 base, with 16 bases between them. CDR3 sequence: CASTQLRGLQETQYF. CDR3 sequence (DNA): TGTGCCAGCACCCAACTCCGGGGGCTCCAAGAGACCCAGTACTTC.